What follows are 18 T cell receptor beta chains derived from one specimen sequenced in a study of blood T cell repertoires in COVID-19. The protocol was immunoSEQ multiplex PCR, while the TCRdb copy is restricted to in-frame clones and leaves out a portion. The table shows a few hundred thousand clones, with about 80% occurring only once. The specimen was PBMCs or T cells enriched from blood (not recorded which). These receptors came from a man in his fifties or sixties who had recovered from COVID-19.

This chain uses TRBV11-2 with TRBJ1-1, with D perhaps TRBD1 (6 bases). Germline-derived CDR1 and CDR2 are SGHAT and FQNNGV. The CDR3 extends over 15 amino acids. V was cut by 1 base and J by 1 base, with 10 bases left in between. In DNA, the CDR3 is TGTGCCAGCAGCTTAGTGGGGGCTGGGAACACTGAAGCTTTCTTT. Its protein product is CASSLVGAGNTEAFF.

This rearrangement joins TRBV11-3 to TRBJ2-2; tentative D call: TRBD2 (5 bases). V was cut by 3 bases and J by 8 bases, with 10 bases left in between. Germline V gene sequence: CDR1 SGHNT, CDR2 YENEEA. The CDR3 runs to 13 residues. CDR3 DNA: TGTGCCAGCAGCTTTTTCCCGGGAGGGGAGCTGTTTTTT. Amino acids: CASSFFPGGELFF. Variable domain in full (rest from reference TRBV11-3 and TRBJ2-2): EAGVVQSPRYKIIEKKQPVAFWCNPISGHNTLYWYLQNLGQGPELLIRYENEEAVDDSQLPKDRFSAERLKGVDSTLKIQPAELGDSAVYLCASSFFPGGELFFGEGSRLTVL.

The CDR3, as DNA: TGTGCCAGCAGCCTAAGCAATCGGGGAGAATATAATTCACCCCTCCACTTT. It is translated as CASSLSNRGEYNSPLHF. The gene calls are TRBV4-2 and TRBJ1-6, with D unresolved. CDR3 length: 17 amino acids. V lost 4 bases to trimming and J lost 4 bases, with 17 bases between them. Germline CDR1 is LGHNA and CDR2 is YNFKEQ.

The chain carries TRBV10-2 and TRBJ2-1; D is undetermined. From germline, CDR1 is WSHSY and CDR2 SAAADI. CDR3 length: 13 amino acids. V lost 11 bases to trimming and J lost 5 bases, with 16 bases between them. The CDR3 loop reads CACQSFPNNEQFF. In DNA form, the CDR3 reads TGCGCCTGCCAAAGCTTCCCGAACAATGAGCAGTTCTTC.

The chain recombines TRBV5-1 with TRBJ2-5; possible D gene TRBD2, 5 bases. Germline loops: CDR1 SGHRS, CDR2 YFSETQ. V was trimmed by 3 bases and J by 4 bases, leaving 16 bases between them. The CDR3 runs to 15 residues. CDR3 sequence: CASSSGLSRVETQYF. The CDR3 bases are TGCGCCAGCAGCTCGGGATTATCCCGGGTAGAGACCCAGTACTTC.

DNA of the CDR3: TGTGCCAGCAGTGAATCGGGGGGATTCACTGAAGCTTTCTTT. Amino acid sequence: CASSESGGFTEAFF. The rearrangement joins TRBV6-1 to TRBJ1-1; perhaps TRBD1 as D (5 bases). From germline, CDR1 is MNHNS and CDR2 SASEGT. The germline V and J ends were trimmed by 2 bases and 4 bases, with 11 bases remaining between them. This CDR3 spans 14 amino acids.

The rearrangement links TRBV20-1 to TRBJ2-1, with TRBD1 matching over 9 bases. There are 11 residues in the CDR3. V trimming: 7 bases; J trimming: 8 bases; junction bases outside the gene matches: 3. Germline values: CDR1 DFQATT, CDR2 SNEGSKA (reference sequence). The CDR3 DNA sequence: TGCAGTGGGGACAGGGTGGATGAGCAGTTCTTC. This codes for CSGDRVDEQFF.

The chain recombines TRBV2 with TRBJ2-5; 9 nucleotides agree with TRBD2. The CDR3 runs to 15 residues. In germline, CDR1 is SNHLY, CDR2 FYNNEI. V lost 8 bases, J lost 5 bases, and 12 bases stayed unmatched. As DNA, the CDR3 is TGTGCCAGCCGCACGGCGGCGGGGGGGCTGGAGACCCAGTACTTC. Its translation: CASRTAAGGLETQYF.

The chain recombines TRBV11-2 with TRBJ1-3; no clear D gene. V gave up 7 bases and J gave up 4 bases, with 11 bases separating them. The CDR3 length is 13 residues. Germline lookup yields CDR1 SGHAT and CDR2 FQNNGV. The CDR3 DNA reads TGTGCCAGCACCTTCAATCTAGGAAACACCATATATTTT. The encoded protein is CASTFNLGNTIYF.

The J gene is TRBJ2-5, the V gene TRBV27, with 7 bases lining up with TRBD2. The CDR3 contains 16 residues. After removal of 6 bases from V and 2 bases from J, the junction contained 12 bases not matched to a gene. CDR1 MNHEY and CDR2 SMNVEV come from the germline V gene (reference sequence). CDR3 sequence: CASSEVGGDSQETQYF. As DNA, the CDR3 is TGTGCCAGCAGCGAGGTTGGGGGGGACTCACAAGAGACCCAGTACTTC.

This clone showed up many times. The CDR3 protein is CASKMGGSLTGELFF. CDR3 DNA sequence: TGTGCCAGCAAAATGGGAGGCTCTCTTACCGGGGAGCTGTTTTTT. The J gene is TRBJ2-2, the V gene TRBV6-5; D is perhaps TRBD2 (6 bases). With 7 bases removed from V and 5 bases from J, the gap between germline ends came to 17 bases. The CDR3 is 15 amino acids. CDR1 MNHEY and CDR2 SVGAGI come from the germline V gene.

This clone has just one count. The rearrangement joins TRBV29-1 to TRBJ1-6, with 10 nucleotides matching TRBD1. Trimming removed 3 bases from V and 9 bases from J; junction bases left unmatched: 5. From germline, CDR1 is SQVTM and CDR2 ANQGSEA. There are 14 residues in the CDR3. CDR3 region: CSVESGDRGSPLHF. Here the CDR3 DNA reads TGCAGCGTTGAGTCGGGGGACAGGGGTTCACCCCTCCACTTT.

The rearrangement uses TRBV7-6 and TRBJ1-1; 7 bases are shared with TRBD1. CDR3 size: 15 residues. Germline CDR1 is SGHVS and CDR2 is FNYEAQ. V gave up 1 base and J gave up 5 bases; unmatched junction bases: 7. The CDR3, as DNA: TGTGCCAGCAGCTTAGGAGGGGGCAGGGTTACTGAAGCTTTCTTT. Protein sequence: CASSLGGGRVTEAFF.

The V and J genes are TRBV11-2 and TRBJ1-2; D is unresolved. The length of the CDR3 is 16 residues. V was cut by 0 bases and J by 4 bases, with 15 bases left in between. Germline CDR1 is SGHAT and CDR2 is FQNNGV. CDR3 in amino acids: CASSLDRPGYGYGYTF. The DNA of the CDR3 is TGTGCCAGCAGCTTAGATCGTCCAGGTTATGGCTATGGCTACACCTTC.

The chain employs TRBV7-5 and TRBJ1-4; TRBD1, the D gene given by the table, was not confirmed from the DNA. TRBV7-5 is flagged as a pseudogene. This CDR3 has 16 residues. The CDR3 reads CARSFGWGPDGEKLFF. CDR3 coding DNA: TGTGCCAGAAGCTTCGGTTGGGGCCCGGACGGAGAAAAACTGTTTTTT.

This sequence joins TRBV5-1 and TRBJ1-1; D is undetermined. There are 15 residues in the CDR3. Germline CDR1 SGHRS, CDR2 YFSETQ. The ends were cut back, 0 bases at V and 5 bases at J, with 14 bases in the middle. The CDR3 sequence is CASSLERSGRTEAFF. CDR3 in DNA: TGCGCCAGCAGCTTGGAAAGGTCGGGGAGGACTGAAGCTTTCTTT.

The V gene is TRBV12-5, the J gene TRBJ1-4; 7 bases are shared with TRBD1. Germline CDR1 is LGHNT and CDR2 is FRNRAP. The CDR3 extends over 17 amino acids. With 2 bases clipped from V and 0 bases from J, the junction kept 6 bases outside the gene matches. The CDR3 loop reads CASGLILTGATNEKLFF. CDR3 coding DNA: TGTGCTAGTGGTTTGATTCTCACAGGGGCAACTAATGAAAAACTGTTTTTT.

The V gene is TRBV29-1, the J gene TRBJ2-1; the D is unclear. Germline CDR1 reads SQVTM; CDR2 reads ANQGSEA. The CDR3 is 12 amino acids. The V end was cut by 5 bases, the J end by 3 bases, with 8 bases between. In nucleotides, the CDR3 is TGCAGCGTTCTCCCGGTCTACAATGAGCAGTTCTTC. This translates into CSVLPVYNEQFF.